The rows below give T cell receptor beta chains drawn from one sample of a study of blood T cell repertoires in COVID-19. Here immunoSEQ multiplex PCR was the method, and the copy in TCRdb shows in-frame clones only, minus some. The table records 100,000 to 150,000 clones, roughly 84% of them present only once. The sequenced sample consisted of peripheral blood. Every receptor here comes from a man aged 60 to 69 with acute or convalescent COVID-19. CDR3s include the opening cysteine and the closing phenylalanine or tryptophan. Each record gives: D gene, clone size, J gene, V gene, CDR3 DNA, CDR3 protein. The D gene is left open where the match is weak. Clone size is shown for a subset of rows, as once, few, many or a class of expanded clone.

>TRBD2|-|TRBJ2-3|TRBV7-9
TGTGCCAGCAGCAGCCTCGGGGGGGGCACAGATACGCAGTATTTT
CASSSLGGGTDTQYF
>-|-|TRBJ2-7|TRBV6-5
TGTGCCAGCAGTCCCACTAGCCTCGGGACCTACGAGCAGTACTTC
CASSPTSLGTYEQYF
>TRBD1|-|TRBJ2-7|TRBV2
TGTGCCAGCAGGTACCGCGGGACAGGGGCCTCCTACGAGCAGTACTTC
CASRYRGTGASYEQYF
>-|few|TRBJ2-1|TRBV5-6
TGTGCCAGCAGCCTTCGGGACACCCCATACAATGAGCAGTTCTTC
CASSLRDTPYNEQFF
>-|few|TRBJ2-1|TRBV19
TGTGCCAGTAGCCCCCCCGGCGGGGTGCAGTTCTTC
CASSPPGGVQFF
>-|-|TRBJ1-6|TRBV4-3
TGCGCCAGCAGCCAAGAGCTACATTCACCCCTCCACTTT
CASSQELHSPLHF
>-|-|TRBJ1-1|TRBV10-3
TGTGCCATGGGGGGGCAGGGAGGATCTGAAGCTTTCTTT
CAMGGQGGSEAFF
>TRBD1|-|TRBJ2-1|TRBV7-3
TGTGCCAGCAGCTTTTTCGGGGGACAGGGCTCCTACAATGAGCAGTTCTTC
CASSFFGGQGSYNEQFF
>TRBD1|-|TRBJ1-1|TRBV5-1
TGCGCCAGCAGCTTGGACAGGGGACCTGAAGCTTTCTTT
CASSLDRGPEAFF
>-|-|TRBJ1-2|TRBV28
TGTGCCAGCAGTTTAGGACGGCCTAGTCGGGGGTTGGGCTATGGCTACACCTTC
CASSLGRPSRGLGYGYTF
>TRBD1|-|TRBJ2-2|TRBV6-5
TGTGCCACTAACGACAGGGTTGGCACCGGGGAGCTGTTTTTT
CATNDRVGTGELFF
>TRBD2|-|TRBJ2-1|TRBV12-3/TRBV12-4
TGTGCCAGCACCGGGACTAGCAATGAGCAGTTCTTC
CASTGTSNEQFF
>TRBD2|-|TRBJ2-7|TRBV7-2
TGTGCCAGCAGCCGTCAGCGGGAGGACGAGCAGTACTTC
CASSRQREDEQYF
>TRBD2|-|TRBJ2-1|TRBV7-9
TGTGCCAGCAGCCTACCCCGGGGGGGGCAGTTCTTC
CASSLPRGGQFF
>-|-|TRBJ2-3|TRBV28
TGTGCCAGCATGGAGCGGGTCCGCACAGATACGCAGTATTTT
CASMERVRTDTQYF
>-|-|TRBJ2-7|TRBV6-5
TGTGCCAGCAGCGCGGGACTTAACGACGAGCAGTACTTC
CASSAGLNDEQYF
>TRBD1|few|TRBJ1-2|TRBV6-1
TGTGCCAGCAGTGACGGCGCCGGGACAGGGGATGGCTATGGCTACACCTTC
CASSDGAGTGDGYGYTF
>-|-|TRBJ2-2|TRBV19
TGTGCCAGTAGTATAACAGGACAGTCGGTGTTGTCAGCGTCCGGGGAGCTGTTTTTT
CASSITGQSVLSASGELFF
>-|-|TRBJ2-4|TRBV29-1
TGCAGCGTTGAAGACTCAGGAAAAAACATTCAGTACTTC
CSVEDSGKNIQYF
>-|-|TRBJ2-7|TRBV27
TGTGCCAGCAGTCCTAGGCGGGGAAGCTCCTACGAGCAGTACTTC
CASSPRRGSSYEQYF
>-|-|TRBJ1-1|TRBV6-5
TGTGCCAGCAAGAGGGGGGGTCTCATGAACACTGAAGCTTTCTTT
CASKRGGLMNTEAFF
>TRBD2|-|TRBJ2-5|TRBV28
TGTGCCAGCACAAGGACTAGCCAATCTTGGGAAACCCAGTACTTC
CASTRTSQSWETQYF
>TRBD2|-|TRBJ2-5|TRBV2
TGTGCCAGTGGACTAGCGGGAGTCATGGAGACCCAGTACTTC
CASGLAGVMETQYF
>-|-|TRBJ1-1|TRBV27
TGTGCCAGCAGTTTAGGCGGAAGGAACACTGAAGCTTTCTTT
CASSLGGRNTEAFF
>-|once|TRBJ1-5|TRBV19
TGTGCCAGTAGTACCGACAGACAGATCAGGCCCCAGCATTTT
CASSTDRQIRPQHF
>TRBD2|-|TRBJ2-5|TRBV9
TGTGCCAGCAGCGTAGAGGTACTAGCGGGGACGGAGACCCAGTACTTC
CASSVEVLAGTETQYF
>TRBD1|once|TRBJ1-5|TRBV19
TGTGCCAGTAACCCCCGACAGGGCTCAAGGCAGCCCCAGCATTTT
CASNPRQGSRQPQHF
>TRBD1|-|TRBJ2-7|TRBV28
TGTGCCAGCAGTCTAACGGGACAGGGGTACGAGCAGTACTTC
CASSLTGQGYEQYF
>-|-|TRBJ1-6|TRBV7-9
TGTGCCAGCAGCCCTACCGACAGAAGGAACAATTCACCCCTCCACTTT
CASSPTDRRNNSPLHF
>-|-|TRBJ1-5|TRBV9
TGTGCCAGCAGCGTAGACTTAACGCAGCCCCAGCATTTT
CASSVDLTQPQHF
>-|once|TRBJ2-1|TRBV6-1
TGTGCCAGCAGTGAGTGGGCGGGATCAGATTCCTACAATGAGCAGTTCTTC
CASSEWAGSDSYNEQFF
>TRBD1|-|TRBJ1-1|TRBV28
TGTGCCAGCAGTTCAGGGGGACCTTACACTGAAGCTTTCTTT
CASSSGGPYTEAFF
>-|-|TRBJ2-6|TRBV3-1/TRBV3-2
TGTGCCAGCAGCCAAGATACCAGGAGGGACTCTGGGGCCAACGTCCTGACTTTC
CASSQDTRRDSGANVLTF
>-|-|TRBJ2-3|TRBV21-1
TGTGCCAGCAGACCCGGGACTAGGCACTGTTATACGCAGTATTTT
CASRPGTRHCYTQYF
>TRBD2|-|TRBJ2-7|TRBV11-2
TGTGCCAGCAGCTTAACGGGGGGGCAGGTGTACGAGCAGTACTTC
CASSLTGGQVYEQYF
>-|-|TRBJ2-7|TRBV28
TGTGCCAGCAGTTTATTCAGGAACTCCTACGAGCAGTACTTC
CASSLFRNSYEQYF
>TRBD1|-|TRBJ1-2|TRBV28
TGTGCCAGCAGTTCCGGACAGGGATCCTATGGCTACACCTTC
CASSSGQGSYGYTF
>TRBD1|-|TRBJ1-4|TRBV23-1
TGCGCCAGCAGTCAGCTAAGGGGGACAGGGGGTAAGGAAAAACTGTTTTTT
CASSQLRGTGGKEKLFF
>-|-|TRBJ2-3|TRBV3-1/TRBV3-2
TGTGCCAGCAGCTCAAATACGGGAACAGATACGCAGTATTTT
CASSSNTGTDTQYF
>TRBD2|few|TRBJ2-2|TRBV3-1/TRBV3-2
TGTGCCAGCAGCCTGTTAGTCAGGGAGGGTAGGGAGCTGTTTTTT
CASSLLVREGRELFF
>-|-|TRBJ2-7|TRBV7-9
TGTGCCAGCAGCTTACCCTACTCCTACGAGCAGTACTTC
CASSLPYSYEQYF
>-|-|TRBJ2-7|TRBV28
TGTGCCAGCAGTTTGGGGGGGCCAAACGAGCAGTACTTC
CASSLGGPNEQYF
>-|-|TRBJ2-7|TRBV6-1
TGTGCCAGCAGTGAAGGGTTGGGGGTCCGGGGGGAGCAGTACTTC
CASSEGLGVRGEQYF
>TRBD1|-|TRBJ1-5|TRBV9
TGTGCCAGCAGCATCGGGACAGGGGGCCGACAGCCCCAGCATTTT
CASSIGTGGRQPQHF
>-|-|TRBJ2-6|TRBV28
TGTGCCAGCAGCGAACAGGGCTCTGGGGCCAACGTCCTGACTTTC
CASSEQGSGANVLTF
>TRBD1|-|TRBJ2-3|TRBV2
TGTGCCAGCAGAGGAGACTCCGGACAGGGGGGATTCACAGATACGCAGTATTTT
CASRGDSGQGGFTDTQYF
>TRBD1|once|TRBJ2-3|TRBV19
TGTGCCAGTAGTATAGATGGTCAGGGGGGCACAGATACGCAGTATTTT
CASSIDGQGGTDTQYF
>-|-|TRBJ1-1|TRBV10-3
TGTGCCATCAGTCCCCAGGAGGGCACTGAAGCTTTCTTT
CAISPQEGTEAFF